This TCR beta chain was found in a study of blood T cell repertoires in COVID-19. Assay used: immunoSEQ multiplex PCR; TCRdb lists only in-frame clones, some missing. The top ten hold 15% to 20% of the sample, which has more than 90,000 clones, roughly nine tenths seen once. Per the germline V gene, CDR1 is MNHEY and CDR2 is SVGAGI. The CDR3 totals 13 residues. The V gene lost 2 bases and the J gene lost 1 base, with 5 bases spanning the gap. This clonotype was obtained from a middle-aged man with acute or convalescent COVID-19. The chain couples TRBV6-5 to TRBJ1-1; D remains unclear. Sample: peripheral blood. The CDR3 reads CASSYTGNTEAFF. As DNA, the CDR3 is TGTGCCAGCAGTTACACGGGGAACACTGAAGCTTTCTTT.